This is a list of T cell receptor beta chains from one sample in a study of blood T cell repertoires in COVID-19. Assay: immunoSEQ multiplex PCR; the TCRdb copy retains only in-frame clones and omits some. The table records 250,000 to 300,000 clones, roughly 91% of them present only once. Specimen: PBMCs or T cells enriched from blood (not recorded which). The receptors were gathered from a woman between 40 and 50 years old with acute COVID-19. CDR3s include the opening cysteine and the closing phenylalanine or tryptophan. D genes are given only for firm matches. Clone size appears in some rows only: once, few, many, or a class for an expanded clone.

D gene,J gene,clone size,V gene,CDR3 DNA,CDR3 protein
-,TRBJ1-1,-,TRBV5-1,TGCGCCAGCAGCTGGGGGGGTGGAAAGTCCACTGAAGCTTTCTTT,CASSWGGGKSTEAFF
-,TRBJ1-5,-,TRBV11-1,TGTGCCAGCAGCTTAGGGGAGTCCCAGCATTTT,CASSLGESQHF
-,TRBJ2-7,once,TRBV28,TGTGCCAGCAGTTTGCCCCGCTCTATCGAGCAGTACTTC,CASSLPRSIEQYF
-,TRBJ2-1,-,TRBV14,TGTGCCAGCAGCCAACAAGCGCTGAACAATGAGCAGTTCTTC,CASSQQALNNEQFF
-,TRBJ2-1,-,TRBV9,TGTGCCAGCAGCGGAGGCTCTTACAATGAGCAGTTCTTC,CASSGGSYNEQFF
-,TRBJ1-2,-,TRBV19,TGTGCCAGTAGTATTAAACAGGGATGGAACTATGGCTACACCTTC,CASSIKQGWNYGYTF
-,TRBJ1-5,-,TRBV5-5,TGTGCCAGCAGCCAACATTATAGCAATCAGCCCCAGCATTTT,CASSQHYSNQPQHF
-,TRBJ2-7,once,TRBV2,TGTGCCAGCGAAGCGGGCGGGCACGAGCAGTACTTC,CASEAGGHEQYF
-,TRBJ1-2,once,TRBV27,TGTGCCAGCAGGCCCCCGGGATCGTCTGGCTACACCTTC,CASRPPGSSGYTF
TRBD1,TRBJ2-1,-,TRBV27,TGTGCCAGCAGCCCGGGGGACAGGGGGTGGGGTGAGCAGTTCTTC,CASSPGDRGWGEQFF
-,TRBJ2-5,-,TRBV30,TGTGCCTGGAGGGGGGCGGAGGCGTACCAAGAGACCCAGTACTTC,CAWRGAEAYQETQYF
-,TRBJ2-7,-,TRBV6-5,TGTGCCAGCAGTCGTCGACAGGTTCGCTACGAGCAGTACTTC,CASSRRQVRYEQYF
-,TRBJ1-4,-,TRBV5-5,TGTGCCAGCAGCTTGGGGGCACTAGTGACTAATGAAAAACTGTTTTTT,CASSLGALVTNEKLFF
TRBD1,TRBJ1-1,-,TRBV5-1,TGCGCCAGCAGCCCACGACCCGGGACAGTGAACACTGAAGCTTTCTTT,CASSPRPGTVNTEAFF
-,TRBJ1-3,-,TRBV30,TGTGCCTGGAGCCGACAGGGAAACACCATATATTTT,CAWSRQGNTIYF
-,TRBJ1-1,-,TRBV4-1,TGCGCCAGCAGCCAAGATGCTGGGGCGATTGAAGCTTTCTTT,CASSQDAGAIEAFF
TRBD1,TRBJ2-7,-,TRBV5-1,TGCGCCAGCAGCCCGGAGGGACAGGGGGGCTCCTACGAGCAGTACTTC,CASSPEGQGGSYEQYF
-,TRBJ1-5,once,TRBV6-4,TGTGCCAGCAGCCGGGAGAGCAATCAGCCCCAGCATTTT,CASSRESNQPQHF
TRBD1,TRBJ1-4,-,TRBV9,TGTGCCAGCAGCGTTGAGGCGGGACAGCTTACTAATGAAAAACTGTTTTTT,CASSVEAGQLTNEKLFF
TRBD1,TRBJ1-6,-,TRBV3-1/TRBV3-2,TGTGCCAGCAGTCCTCGGGACAGGCTTAATTCACCCCTCCACTTT,CASSPRDRLNSPLHF
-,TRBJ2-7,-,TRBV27,TGTGCCAGCAGTACATACAGGGATGGCCACGAGCAGTACTTC,CASSTYRDGHEQYF
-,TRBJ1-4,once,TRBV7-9,TGTGCCAGCAGCTTAGCGAACCGGGTGACTAATGAAAAACTGTTTTTT,CASSLANRVTNEKLFF
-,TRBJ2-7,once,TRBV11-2,TGTGCCAGCAGCTTTCCCGAAGGCGGATACTACGAGCAGTACTTC,CASSFPEGGYYEQYF
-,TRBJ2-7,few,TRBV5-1,TGCGCCAGCAGCTTGGCACAGGGAAAGGCATCCTACGAGCAGTACTTC,CASSLAQGKASYEQYF
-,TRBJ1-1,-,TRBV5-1,TGCGCCAGCAGCTTTGACTCCAGTATGACTTTCTTT,CASSFDSSMTFF
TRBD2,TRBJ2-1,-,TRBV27,TGTGCCAGCAGTAACGCCTTAGCTAGCGGGAGGAATGAGCAGTTCTTC,CASSNALASGRNEQFF
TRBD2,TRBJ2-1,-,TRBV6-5,TGTGCCAGCAGCTCGGGGGGGCCAAATGAGCAGTTCTTC,CASSSGGPNEQFF
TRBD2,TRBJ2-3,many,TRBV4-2,TGTGCCAGCAGCCAGGGACTAGCGGGGGGGCCAGATACGCAGTATTTT,CASSQGLAGGPDTQYF
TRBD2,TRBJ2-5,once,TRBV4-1,TGCGCCAGCAGCCGGGTTTTAGCGGGGGGACAAGAGACCCAGTACTTC,CASSRVLAGGQETQYF
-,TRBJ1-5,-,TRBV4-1,TGCGCCAGCAGCCAGACGGGGTACAATCAGCCCCAGCATTTT,CASSQTGYNQPQHF
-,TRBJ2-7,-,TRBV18,TGTGCCAGCTCACCAGGAGGGTACGAGCAGTACTTC,CASSPGGYEQYF
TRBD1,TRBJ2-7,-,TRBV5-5,TGTGCCAGCAGCTTCGGGACAGGGCTTACCTACGAGCAGTACTTC,CASSFGTGLTYEQYF
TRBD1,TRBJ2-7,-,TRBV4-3,TGCGCCAGCAGCCAAGGCCTGGGACAGAGCTCCTACGAGCAGTACTTC,CASSQGLGQSSYEQYF
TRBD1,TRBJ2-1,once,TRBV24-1,TGTGCCACCAGTGATGCCTGGACAGGAGACAATGAGCAGTTCTTC,CATSDAWTGDNEQFF
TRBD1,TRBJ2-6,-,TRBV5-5,TGTGCCAGCAGCCGTCCCGGGACAGGGACTGGGGCCAACGTCCTGACTTTC,CASSRPGTGTGANVLTF
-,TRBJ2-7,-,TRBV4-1,TGCGCCAGCAGCCAAGATGCAGGGGTCGAATCCTACGAGCAGTACTTC,CASSQDAGVESYEQYF
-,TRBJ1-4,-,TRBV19,TGTGCCAGTAAAAAGCAGGCTAATGAAAAACTGTTTTTT,CASKKQANEKLFF
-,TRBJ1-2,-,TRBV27,TGTGCCAGCAGCCTCTATCGCCCGGGGGGTAACTATGGCTACACCTTC,CASSLYRPGGNYGYTF
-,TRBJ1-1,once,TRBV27,TGTGCCAGCAGTTTATCCCCAAACACTGAAGCTTTCTTT,CASSLSPNTEAFF
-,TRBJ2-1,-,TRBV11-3,TGTGCCAGCAGCTTAGAGGGGCTCGATGAGCAGTTCTTC,CASSLEGLDEQFF
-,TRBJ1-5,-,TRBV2,TGTGCCAGCAGTGAAGTGGTTTGGGAGCGCAATCAGCCCCAGCATTTT,CASSEVVWERNQPQHF
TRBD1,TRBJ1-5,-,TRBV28,TGTGCCAGCTCGAACTCCGGGACAGGGTTAAATCAGCCCCAGCATTTT,CASSNSGTGLNQPQHF
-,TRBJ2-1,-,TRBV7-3,TGTGCCAGCAGCTCTTACTCCGGGGTCTACAATGAGCAGTTCTTC,CASSSYSGVYNEQFF
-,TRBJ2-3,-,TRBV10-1,TGCGCCAGCAGGCGACGGGGCACAGATACGCAGTATTTT,CASRRRGTDTQYF
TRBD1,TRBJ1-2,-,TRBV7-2,TGTGCCAGCAGGGCTGACAGGGAAAGGAGCTATGGCTACACCTTC,CASRADRERSYGYTF
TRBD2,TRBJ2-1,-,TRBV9,TGTGCCAGCAGTAGCGGGAACTCCTACAATGAGCAGTTCTTC,CASSSGNSYNEQFF
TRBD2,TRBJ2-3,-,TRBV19,TGTGCCAGTAGTATCCTAGCGGGGACGCGCGATACGCAGTATTTT,CASSILAGTRDTQYF
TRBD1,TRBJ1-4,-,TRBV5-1,TGCGCCAGCAGCCCGCAGGGGGCGTGGGAAAAACTGTTTTTT,CASSPQGAWEKLFF
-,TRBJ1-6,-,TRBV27,TGTGCCAGCAGTTTACGGGGAGCCCCGAGCTCCTATAATTCACCCCTCCACTTT,CASSLRGAPSSYNSPLHF
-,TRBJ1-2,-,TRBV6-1,TGTGCCAGCAGTGACCCTAGACTCACCTTC,CASSDPRLTF
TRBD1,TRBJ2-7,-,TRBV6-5,TGTGCCAGCATCAAACAGGGGACCTACGAGCAGTACTTC,CASIKQGTYEQYF
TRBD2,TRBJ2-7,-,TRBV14,TGTGCCAGCAGCCAATTAGCGGGAATTGGGGCCTACGAGCAGTACTTC,CASSQLAGIGAYEQYF